This T cell receptor beta chain emerged from a study of vaccination and CD4 T cells after COVID-19. Study details: Cells received overlapping spike peptides from SARS-CoV-2, HCoV-NL63, HCoV-OC43 and HCoV-229E as stimulation. Study-wide findings and caveats: Within the convalescent patients, a median roughly 87% of the SARS-CoV-2-reactive clones were ones that appeared only post-vaccination.

In its sample, this clonotype was seen a few times. Its antigen is not known. The V gene's germline CDR1 is SGHTA and CDR2 FQGNSA. The CDR3 consists of 14 residues. The V end was cut by 0 bases, the J end by 7 bases, with 11 bases between. Documented treatment: roughly ten-day PBMC culture with coronavirus spike peptide pools or control peptides (ViraFEST assay). CD4+ T cells that had been cultured provided DNA sequenced with the Oncomine TCR Beta short-read assay. TCRdb itself ran the PCR reads through MiXCR, one entry per CDR3 protein. The repertoire holds some 18,000 distinct CDR3 sequences, with approximately 60% as singletons.

This chain uses TRBV7-2 with TRBJ2-3, with D possibly TRBD1 on 5 matching bases. The TCR originated in a human donor who had recovered from COVID-19. The specimen was CD4+ T cells from blood, cultured in vitro. In DNA form, the CDR3 reads TGTGCCAGCAGCTTAGCGGCAGACAGTTATACGCAGTATTTT. Protein sequence: CASSLAADSYTQYF.